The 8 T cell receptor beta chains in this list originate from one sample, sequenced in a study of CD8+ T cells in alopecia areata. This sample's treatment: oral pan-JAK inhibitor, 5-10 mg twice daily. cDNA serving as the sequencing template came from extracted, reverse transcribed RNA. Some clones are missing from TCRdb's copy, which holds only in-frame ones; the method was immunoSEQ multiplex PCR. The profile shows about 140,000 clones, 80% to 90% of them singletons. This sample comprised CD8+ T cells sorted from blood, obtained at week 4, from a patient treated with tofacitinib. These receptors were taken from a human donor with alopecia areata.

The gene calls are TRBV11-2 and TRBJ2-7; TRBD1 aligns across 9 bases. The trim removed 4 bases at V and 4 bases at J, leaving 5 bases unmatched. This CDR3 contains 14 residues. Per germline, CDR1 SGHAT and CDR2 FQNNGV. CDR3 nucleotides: TGTGCCAGCAGCTATCCGGGACAGGGATACGAGCAGTACTTC. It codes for CASSYPGQGYEQYF. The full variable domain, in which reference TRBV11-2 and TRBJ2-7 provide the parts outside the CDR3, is EAGVAQSPRYKIIEKRQSVAFWCNPISGHATLYWYQQILGQGPKLLIQFQNNGVVDDSQLPKDRFSAERLKGVDSTLKIQPAKLEDSAVYLCASSYPGQGYEQYFGPGTRLTVT.

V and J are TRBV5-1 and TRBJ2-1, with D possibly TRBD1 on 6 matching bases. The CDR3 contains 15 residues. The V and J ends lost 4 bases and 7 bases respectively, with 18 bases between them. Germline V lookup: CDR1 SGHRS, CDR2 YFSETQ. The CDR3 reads CASSLGHTFLNEQFF. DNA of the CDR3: TGCGCCAGCAGCCTGGGACACACGTTCTTGAATGAGCAGTTCTTC.

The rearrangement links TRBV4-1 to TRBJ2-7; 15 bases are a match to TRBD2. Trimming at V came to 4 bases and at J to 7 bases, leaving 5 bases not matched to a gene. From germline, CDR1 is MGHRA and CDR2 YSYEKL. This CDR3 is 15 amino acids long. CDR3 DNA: TGCGCCAGCAGCCCCCCGGGACTAGCGGGGGGTGAGCAGTACTTC. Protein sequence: CASSPPGLAGGEQYF.

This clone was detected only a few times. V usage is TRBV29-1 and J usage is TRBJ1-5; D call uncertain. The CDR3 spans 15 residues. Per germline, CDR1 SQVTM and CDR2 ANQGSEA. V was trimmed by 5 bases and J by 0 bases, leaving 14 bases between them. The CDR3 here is CSVSFADSSNQPQHF. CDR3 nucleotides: TGCAGCGTTTCTTTCGCAGACTCTAGCAATCAGCCCCAGCATTTT.

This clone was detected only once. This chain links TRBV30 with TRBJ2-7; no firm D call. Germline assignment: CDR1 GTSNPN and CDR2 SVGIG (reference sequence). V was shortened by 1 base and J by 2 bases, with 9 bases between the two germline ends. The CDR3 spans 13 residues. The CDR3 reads CAWSDGTAYEQYF. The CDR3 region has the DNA TGTGCCTGGAGTGATGGCACAGCCTACGAGCAGTACTTC.

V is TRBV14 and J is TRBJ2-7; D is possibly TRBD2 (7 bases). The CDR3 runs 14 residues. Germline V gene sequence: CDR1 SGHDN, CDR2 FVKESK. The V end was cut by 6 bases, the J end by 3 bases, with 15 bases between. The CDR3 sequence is CASSPRGAGYEQYF. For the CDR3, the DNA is TGTGCCAGCAGTCCCCGGGGGGCGGGCTACGAGCAGTACTTC.

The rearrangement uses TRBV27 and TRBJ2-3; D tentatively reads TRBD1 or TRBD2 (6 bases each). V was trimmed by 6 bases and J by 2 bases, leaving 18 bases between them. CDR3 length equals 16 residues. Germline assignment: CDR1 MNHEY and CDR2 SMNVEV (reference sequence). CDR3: CASSRGTTFATDTQYF. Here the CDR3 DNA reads TGTGCCAGCAGCCGCGGGACAACCTTCGCCACAGATACGCAGTATTTT.

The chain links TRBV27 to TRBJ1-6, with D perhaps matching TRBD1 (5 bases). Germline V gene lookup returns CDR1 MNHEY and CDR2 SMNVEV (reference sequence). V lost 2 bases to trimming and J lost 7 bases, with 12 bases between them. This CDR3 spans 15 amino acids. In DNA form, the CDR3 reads TGTGCCAGCAGTTTAATCGGGACGGGAAATTCACCCCTCCACTTT. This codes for CASSLIGTGNSPLHF.